This TCR beta chain was recovered during a study of cytomegalovirus exposure and HLA in healthy donors (dated by TCRdb to 2016 to 2017). Background on the whole study: According to a later analysis, the 100 to 150 validation repertoires were produced on the same platform as the approximately 690 repertoires of the first cohort. The aim of the study was to test whether cataloging public T cell receptors could identify signatures of past pathogen exposure. In addition to the first cohort of 666 subjects, a separate validation cohort of under 150 different subjects was used. High-throughput TCR immunosequencing, statistical association of individual TCRs with disease status, and machine learning were combined to predict cytomegalovirus infection status.

Of note for this clone: What this receptor recognizes is not known. No much larger clone exists at a distance of one base, and base qualities are not known.

The donors belonged to the validation cohort of about 130 subjects, which was separate from the roughly 680-subject first cohort. V trim: 3 bases; J trim: 6 bases; unmatched bases: 12. Based on the germline V gene, the CDR1 and CDR2 sequences are MGHRA and YSYEKL. The CDR3 has 16 amino acids, counting the end cysteine and phenylalanine. Only CDR3 DNA is held: 48 bases, read in frame from base 1. Libraries were made using the immunoSEQ multiplex PCR assay. In the source study's methods: A statistical classification framework was developed to diagnose cytomegalovirus status using the catalog of TCR beta chain sequences. In TCRdb, the immuneACCESS table is reduced to in-frame sequences with V and J assigned. These tables do not hold every clone; where another copy was compared, an unresolved V gene accounts for under half, and the others remain unexplained. V, J and clone size were drawn from that table, and D and trimming were deduced from the DNA. Here the sample has some 240,000 clones; around 87% occur a single time. The top ten constitute about 2% of the sample.

Paper-wide results and their limitations: In vitro tests confirmed that a few of the cytomegalovirus-associated TCR beta chains recognize cytomegalovirus antigens. A later analysis had no HLA typing for the validation cohort, so co-occurrence there was scored across all 120 or so repertoires. The authors suggested that the approach could potentially be generalized to other disease states and immunological phenotypes. The classifier was reported to diagnose cytomegalovirus status with high specificity and sensitivity in both the original and validation cohorts. Most TCR sequences were seen in very few donors, while some public TCRs were found in many individuals. A later analysis found that TCRs clustered in the first cohort also tended to co-occur in the roughly 120 validation repertoires, with more than 90% of cluster scores above 0. The study gave a list of 150 to 200 TCR beta chains associated with cytomegalovirus.

Sequencing used PBMCs. The chain links TRBV4-1 with TRBJ1-2, with 8 middle bases fitting TRBD1. This sequence originates from a woman younger than 30 in good health and CMV-seropositive. The CDR3: CASSHPVTGGRHGYTF. The DNA sequence follows: TGCGCCAGCAGCCACCCAGTAACAGGGGGACGGCATGGCTACACCTTC.